The clone carrying this TCR delta chain appeared a few times. The antigen remains undetermined. A far larger clone is one base from this, pointing to a likely read error. The identical CDR3 is also encoded by other nucleotide sequences in the sample. Germline V gene lookup returns CDR1 GEAIGNYY and CDR2 EKD. V lost 0 bases and J lost 2; bases outside the gene matches: 17. This CDR3 contains 19 residues. This sample is part of a study of γδ T cells in repeated Plasmodium falciparum infection. Vgamma9/Vdelta2+ and Vdelta2-negative gammadelta T cells were flow-sorted from PBMC for bulk sequencing. Study results and caveats: Compared with Australian children, Malian Vdelta2-negative repertoires seemed more clonal, less diverse, less shared. Over time and infection, Vgamma9/Vdelta2+ repertoires remained highly stable and polyclonal. Repeated controlled infections reportedly drove waves of new clonotype selection in Vdelta2-negative, mostly Vdelta1+, gammadelta repertoires.

Each sorted gammadelta sample had TRG and TRD chains sequenced. TCRdb fed the multiplex PCR reads to CATT. Here the sample spans 85,000 to 100,000 delta-chain clones, approximately 0.92% being singletons. The receptor comes from a pool of human donors (malaria-infected and uninfected, not separated). The chain combines TRDV2 with TRDJ1, with TRDD3 matching 7 bases. Material for sequencing was gamma-delta T cells from blood. CDR3 nucleotide sequence: TGTGCCTGTGACACCGGCTCCATCGTGGGGGACGCTCCTACCGATAAACTCATCTTT. Translated, it gives CACDTGSIVGDAPTDKLIF.